The 2 T cell receptor beta chains below all came from one sample that was sequenced in a study of T-cell memory formation after mild COVID-19. A single record per CDR3 protein comes from TCRdb applying MiXCR to the 5' RACE reads. The sample carries 530,000 or so distinct CDR3 sequences, 17% recorded once. Material for sequencing was PBMCs or a T cell subset sorted from them (not recorded which). The receptors stem from an adult woman who had mild COVID-19 (a few samples of this study predate the infection). Cell type and time point are not known.

This clonotype turned up a few times. The CDR3 reads CASSSGQHSSYEQYF. Here the CDR3 DNA reads TGTGCCAGCAGCTCCGGACAGCACAGCTCCTACGAGCAGTACTTC. The chain combines TRBV11-2 with TRBJ2-7, with D perhaps TRBD1 (6 bases). The CDR3 has 15 residues. Germline CDR1 SGHAT, CDR2 FQNNGV. V was cut by 4 bases and J by 0 bases, with 13 bases left in between.

V gene TRBV7-2 combines with J gene TRBJ2-3; D perhaps matches TRBD1 (5 bases). CDR3 length equals 15 residues. CDR1 is SGHTA, CDR2 FQGNSA, per germline. Deletions cut 1 base from V and 1 base from J, with 9 bases between. In nucleotides, the CDR3 is TGTGCCAGCAGCTTAGTCCCACAGGGCACAGATACGCAGTATTTT. It yields the protein CASSLVPQGTDTQYF.